The clone carrying this T cell receptor beta chain was counted only a few times. Its target is unknown. The data were taken from a study of identical twins. Overall study findings and caveats: With monozygotic twins, out-of-frame TCR alpha sharing exceeded what models estimated.

MiXCR, applied by TCRdb to the 5' RACE reads, yields one record per CDR3 protein. The data show roughly 720,000 distinct CDR3 sequences, 15% to 20% seen once. CDR3 size: 12 residues. The V end was cut by 3 bases, the J end by 2 bases, with 5 bases between. From germline, CDR1 is DFQATT and CDR2 SNEGSKA (reference sequence). In addition, the sample was reused for a study of T cells expressing NK-cell markers. According to that study: NKG2C+ dominant clonotypes from over five donors made up about 1.0-8% of CD8+ T cells.

The chain uses TRBV20-1 and TRBJ2-1; D gene ambiguous. The TCR originated in a young woman in good health. Sequencing input: PBMCs. The CDR3 loop reads CSARRTYNEQFF. The CDR3 DNA reads as TGCAGTGCTAGGCGGACCTACAATGAGCAGTTCTTC.